The TCR beta chain described here comes from a study of blood T cell repertoires in COVID-19. The protocol was immunoSEQ multiplex PCR, while the TCRdb copy is restricted to in-frame clones and leaves out a portion. The sample consists of around 270,000 clones, 86% of them appearing once. The CDR3 is 14 amino acids. Trimming took off 3 bases at V and 6 bases at J, with 13 bases between the two ends. Germline lookup yields CDR1 SGHNT and CDR2 YYREEE (reference sequence). The chain links TRBV5-4 to TRBJ2-4; maybe TRBD1 (7 bases). This sequence originates from a man aged 30 to 39 with active or convalescent COVID-19. Source material: peripheral blood. Written as DNA, the CDR3 is TGTGCCAGCAGCTCGGGGGACAGACCAAACATTCAGTACTTC. This translates into CASSSGDRPNIQYF.